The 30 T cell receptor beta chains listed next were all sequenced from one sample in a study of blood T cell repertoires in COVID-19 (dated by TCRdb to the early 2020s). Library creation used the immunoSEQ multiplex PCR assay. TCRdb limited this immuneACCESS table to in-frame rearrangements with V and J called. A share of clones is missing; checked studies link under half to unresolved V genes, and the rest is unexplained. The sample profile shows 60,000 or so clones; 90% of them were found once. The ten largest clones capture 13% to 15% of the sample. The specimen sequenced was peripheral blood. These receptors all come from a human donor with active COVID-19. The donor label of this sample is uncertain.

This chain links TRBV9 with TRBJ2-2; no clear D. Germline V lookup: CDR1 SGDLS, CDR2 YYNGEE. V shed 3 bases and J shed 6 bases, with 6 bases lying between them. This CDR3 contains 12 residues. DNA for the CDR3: TGTGCCAGCAGCGGGAGCGCCGGGGAGCTGTTTTTT. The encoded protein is CASSGSAGELFF. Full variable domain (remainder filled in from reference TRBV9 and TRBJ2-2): DSGVTQTPKHLITATGQRVTLRCSPRSGDLSVYWYQQSLDQGLQFLIQYYNGEERAKGNILERFSAQQFPDLHSELNLSSLELGDSALYFCASSGSAGELFFGEGSRLTVL.

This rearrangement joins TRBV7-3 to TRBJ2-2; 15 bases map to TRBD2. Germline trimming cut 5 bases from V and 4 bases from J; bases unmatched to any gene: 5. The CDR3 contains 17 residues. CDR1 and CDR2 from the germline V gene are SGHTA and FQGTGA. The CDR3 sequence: CASSPRTSGRGTGELFF. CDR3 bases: TGTGCCAGCAGCCCCCGGACTAGCGGGAGGGGCACCGGGGAGCTGTTTTTT.

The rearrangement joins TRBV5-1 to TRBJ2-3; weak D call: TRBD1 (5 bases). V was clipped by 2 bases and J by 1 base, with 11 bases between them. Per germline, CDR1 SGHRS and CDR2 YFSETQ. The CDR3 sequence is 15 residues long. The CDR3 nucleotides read TGCGCCAGCAGCTTAAGGGTAGGGGGCACAGATACGCAGTATTTT. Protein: CASSLRVGGTDTQYF.

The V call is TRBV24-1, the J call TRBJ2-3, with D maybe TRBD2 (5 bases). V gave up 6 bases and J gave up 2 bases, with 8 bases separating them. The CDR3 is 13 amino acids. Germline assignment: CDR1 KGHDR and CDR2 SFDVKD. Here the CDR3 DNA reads TGTGCCACCAGTAGCGGTCTCACAGATACGCAGTATTTT. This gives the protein CATSSGLTDTQYF.

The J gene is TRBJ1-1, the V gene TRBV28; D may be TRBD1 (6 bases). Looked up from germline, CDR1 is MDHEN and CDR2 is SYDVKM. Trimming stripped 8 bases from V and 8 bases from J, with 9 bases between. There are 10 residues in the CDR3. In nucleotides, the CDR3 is TGTGCCAGCGCAAGGGGGGAAGCTTTCTTT. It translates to CASARGEAFF.

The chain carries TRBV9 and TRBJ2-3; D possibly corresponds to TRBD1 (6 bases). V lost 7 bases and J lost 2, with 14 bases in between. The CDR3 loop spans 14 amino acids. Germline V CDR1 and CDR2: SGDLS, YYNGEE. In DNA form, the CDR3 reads TGTGCCAGCGGATTTGGACAGTCCACAGATACGCAGTATTTT. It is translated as CASGFGQSTDTQYF.

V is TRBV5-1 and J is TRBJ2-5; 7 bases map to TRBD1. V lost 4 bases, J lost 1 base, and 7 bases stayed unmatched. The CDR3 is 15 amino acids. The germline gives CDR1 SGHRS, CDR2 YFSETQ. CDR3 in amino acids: CASSPTGTVQETQYF. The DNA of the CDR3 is TGCGCCAGCAGCCCTACCGGGACAGTCCAAGAGACCCAGTACTTC.

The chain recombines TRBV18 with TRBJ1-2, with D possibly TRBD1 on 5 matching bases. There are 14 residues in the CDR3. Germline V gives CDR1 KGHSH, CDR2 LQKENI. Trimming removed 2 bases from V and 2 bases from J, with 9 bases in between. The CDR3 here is CASSPRGSNYGYTF. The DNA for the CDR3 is TGTGCCAGCTCACCAAGGGGATCCAACTATGGCTACACCTTC.

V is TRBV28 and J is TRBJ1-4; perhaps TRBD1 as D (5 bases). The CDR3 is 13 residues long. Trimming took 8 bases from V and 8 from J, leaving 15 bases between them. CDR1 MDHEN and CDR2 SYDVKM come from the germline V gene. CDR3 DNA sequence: TGTGCCAGCTTACCTGGGGGGACCGAAAAACTGTTTTTT. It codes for CASLPGGTEKLFF.

The CDR3 sequence is CASSARDRGTKNIQYF. The CDR3 coding sequence is TGTGCCAGCAGTGCAAGGGACAGGGGGACCAAAAACATTCAGTACTTC. The chain joins TRBV6-1 to TRBJ2-4, with 11 bases lining up with TRBD1. This CDR3 contains 16 residues. The germline gives CDR1 MNHNS, CDR2 SASEGT. V gave up 4 bases and J gave up 2 bases; unmatched junction bases: 4.

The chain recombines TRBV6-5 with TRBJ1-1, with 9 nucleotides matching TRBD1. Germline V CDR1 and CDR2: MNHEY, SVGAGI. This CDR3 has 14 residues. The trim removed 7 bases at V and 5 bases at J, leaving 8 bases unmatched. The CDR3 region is CASIRTGDWTEAFF. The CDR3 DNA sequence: TGTGCCAGCATCAGGACAGGGGATTGGACTGAAGCTTTCTTT.

CDR3 sequence reads: CASSKETFTGELFF. The DNA of the CDR3 is TGTGCCAGCAGCAAAGAGACATTCACCGGGGAGCTGTTTTTT. This sequence joins TRBV11-2 and TRBJ2-2, with D hard to call. Germline loops: CDR1 SGHAT, CDR2 FQNNGV. CDR3 length equals 14 residues. V was trimmed by 5 bases and J by 4 bases, leaving 11 bases between them.

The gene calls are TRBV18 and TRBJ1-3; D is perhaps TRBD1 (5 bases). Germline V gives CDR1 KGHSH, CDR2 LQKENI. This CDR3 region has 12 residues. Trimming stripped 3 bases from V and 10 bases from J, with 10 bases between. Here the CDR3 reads CASSPPGSTIYF. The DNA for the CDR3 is TGTGCCAGCTCACCCCCAGGGTCTACCATATATTTT.

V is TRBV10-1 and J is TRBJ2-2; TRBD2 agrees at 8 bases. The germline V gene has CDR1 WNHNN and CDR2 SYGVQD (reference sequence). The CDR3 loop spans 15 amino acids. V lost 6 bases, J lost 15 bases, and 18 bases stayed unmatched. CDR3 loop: CASRPSRAPRGGLFF. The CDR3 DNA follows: TGCGCCAGCAGGCCCTCCCGGGCCCCCCGGGGGGGGTTGTTTTTT.

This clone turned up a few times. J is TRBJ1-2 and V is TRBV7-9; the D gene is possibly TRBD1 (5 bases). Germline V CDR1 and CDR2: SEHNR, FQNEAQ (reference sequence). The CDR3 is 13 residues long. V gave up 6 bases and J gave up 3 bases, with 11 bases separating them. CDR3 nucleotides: TGTGCCAGCAGTCAGGCCAGGGACTATGGCTACACCTTC. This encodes CASSQARDYGYTF.

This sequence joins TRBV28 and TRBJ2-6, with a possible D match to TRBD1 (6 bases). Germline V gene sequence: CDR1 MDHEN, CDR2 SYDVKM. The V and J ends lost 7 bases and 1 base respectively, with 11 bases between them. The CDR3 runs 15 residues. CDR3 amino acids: CASNPGHSGANVLTF. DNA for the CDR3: TGTGCCAGCAACCCGGGACATTCTGGGGCCAACGTCCTGACTTTC.

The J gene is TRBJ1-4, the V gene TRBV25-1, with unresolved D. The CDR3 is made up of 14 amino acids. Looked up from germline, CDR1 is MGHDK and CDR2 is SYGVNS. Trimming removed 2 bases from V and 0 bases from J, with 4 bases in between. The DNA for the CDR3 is TGTGCCAGCAGTGAACCTGCAACTAATGAAAAACTGTTTTTT. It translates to CASSEPATNEKLFF.

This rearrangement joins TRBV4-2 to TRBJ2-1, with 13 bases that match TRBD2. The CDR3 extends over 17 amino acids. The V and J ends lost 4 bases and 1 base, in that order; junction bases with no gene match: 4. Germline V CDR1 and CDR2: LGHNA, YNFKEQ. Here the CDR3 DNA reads TGTGCCAGCAGCCGCGGGACTAGCGGGGTGTCCTACAATGAGCAGTTCTTC. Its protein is CASSRGTSGVSYNEQFF.

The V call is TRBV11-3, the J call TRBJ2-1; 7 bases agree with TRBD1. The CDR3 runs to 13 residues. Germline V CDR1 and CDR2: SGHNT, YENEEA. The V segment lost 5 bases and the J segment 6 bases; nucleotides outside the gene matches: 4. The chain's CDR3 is CASSIGTVNEQFF. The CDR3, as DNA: TGTGCCAGCAGCATCGGGACAGTCAATGAGCAGTTCTTC.

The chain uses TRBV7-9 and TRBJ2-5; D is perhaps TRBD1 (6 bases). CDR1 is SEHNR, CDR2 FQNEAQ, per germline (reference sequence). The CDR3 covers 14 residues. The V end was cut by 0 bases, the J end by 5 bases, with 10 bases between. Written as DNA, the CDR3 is TGTGCCAGCAGCTTAGCGGGGGCTGGGGAGACCCAGTACTTC. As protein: CASSLAGAGETQYF.

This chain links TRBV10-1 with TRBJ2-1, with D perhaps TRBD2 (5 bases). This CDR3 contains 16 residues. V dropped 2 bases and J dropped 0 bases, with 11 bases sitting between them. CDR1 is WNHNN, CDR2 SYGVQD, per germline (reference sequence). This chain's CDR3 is CASSEGLPGSYNEQFF. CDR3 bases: TGCGCCAGCAGTGAGGGACTGCCGGGCTCCTACAATGAGCAGTTCTTC.

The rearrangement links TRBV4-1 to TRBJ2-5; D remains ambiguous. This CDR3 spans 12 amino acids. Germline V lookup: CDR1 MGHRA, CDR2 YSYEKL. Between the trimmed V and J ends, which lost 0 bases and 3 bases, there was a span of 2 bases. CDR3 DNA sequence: TGCGCCAGCAGCCAAGATAAAGAGACCCAGTACTTC. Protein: CASSQDKETQYF.

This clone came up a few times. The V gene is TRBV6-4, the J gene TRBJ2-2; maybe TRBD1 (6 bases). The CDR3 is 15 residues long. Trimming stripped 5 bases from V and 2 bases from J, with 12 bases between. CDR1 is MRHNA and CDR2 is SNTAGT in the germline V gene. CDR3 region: CASSPGTSNTGELFF. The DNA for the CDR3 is TGTGCCAGCAGTCCCGGGACATCTAACACCGGGGAGCTGTTTTTT.

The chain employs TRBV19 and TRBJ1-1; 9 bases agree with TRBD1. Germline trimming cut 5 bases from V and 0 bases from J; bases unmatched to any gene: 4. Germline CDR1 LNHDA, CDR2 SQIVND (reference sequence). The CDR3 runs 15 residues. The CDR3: CASSLQGAVNTEAFF. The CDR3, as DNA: TGTGCCAGTAGTTTACAGGGGGCGGTGAACACTGAAGCTTTCTTT. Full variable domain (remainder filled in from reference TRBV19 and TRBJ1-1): DGGITQSPKYLFRKEGQNVTLSCEQNLNHDAMYWYRQDPGQGLRLIYYSQIVNDFQKGDIAEGYSVSREKKESFPLTVTSAQKNPTAFYLCASSLQGAVNTEAFFGQGTRLTVV.

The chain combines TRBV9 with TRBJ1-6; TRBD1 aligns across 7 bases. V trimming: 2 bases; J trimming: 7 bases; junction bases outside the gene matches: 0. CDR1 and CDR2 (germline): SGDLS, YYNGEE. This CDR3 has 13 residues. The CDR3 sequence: CASSVTGNSPLHF. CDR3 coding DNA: TGTGCCAGCAGCGTGACAGGGAATTCACCCCTCCACTTT.

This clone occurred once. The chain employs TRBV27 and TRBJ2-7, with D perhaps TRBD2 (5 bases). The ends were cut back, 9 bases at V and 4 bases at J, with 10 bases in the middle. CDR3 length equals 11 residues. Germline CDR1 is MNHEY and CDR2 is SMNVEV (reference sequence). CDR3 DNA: TGTGCCAGTCCGGACTGTTACGAGCAGTACGTC. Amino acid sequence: CASPDCYEQYV.

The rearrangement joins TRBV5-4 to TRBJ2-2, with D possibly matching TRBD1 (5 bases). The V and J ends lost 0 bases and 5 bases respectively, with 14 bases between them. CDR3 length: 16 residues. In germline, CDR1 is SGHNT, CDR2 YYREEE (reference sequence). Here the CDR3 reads CASSLGAPGKTGELFF. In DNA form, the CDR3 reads TGTGCCAGCAGCTTGGGGGCACCAGGGAAGACCGGGGAGCTGTTTTTT.

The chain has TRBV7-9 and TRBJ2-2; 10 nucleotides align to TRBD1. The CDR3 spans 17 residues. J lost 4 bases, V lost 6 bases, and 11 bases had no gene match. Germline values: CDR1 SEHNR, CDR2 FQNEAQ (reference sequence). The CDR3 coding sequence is TGTGCCAGCAGATTAAGCGACAGGGGGCGGATCACCGGGGAGCTGTTTTTT. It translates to CASRLSDRGRITGELFF.

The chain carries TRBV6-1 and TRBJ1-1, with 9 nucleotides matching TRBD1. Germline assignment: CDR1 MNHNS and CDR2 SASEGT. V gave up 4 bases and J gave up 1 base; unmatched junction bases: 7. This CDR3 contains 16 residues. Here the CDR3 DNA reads TGTGCCAGCAGTGTCCTCGGGACAGGGTCGAACACTGAAGCTTTCTTT. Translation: CASSVLGTGSNTEAFF.

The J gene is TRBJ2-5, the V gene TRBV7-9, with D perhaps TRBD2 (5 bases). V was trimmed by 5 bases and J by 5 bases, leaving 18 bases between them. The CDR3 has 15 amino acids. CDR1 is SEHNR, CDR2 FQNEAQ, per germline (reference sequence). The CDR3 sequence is CASSPGIRAGETQYF. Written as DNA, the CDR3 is TGTGCCAGCAGCCCGGGGATCCGGGCTGGTGAGACCCAGTACTTC. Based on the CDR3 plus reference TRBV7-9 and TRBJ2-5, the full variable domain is DTGVSQNPRHKITKRGQNVTFRCDPISEHNRLYWYRQTLGQGPEFLTYFQNEAQLEKSRLLSDRFSAERPKGSFSTLEIQRTEQGDSAMYLCASSPGIRAGETQYFGPGTRLLVL.